Listed below are T cell receptor beta chains from one sample, sequenced in a study of beta chain features in type 1 diabetes. Libraries were prepared by immunoSEQ multiplex PCR; TCRdb keeps only in-frame clonotypes and omits some of them. In the table there are under 250,000 clones, 11% of which are singletons. The source material was central memory CD4+ T cells from blood. The receptors come from a young man in good health. CDR3s include the opening cysteine and the closing phenylalanine or tryptophan. The D gene is left open where the match is weak. Clone size is given for some rows only: seen once, a few or many times, or a class if the clone is expanded.

abundance,v_gene,j_gene,d_gene,CDR3nt,CDR3aa
few,TRBV10-3,TRBJ2-5,TRBD1,TGTGCCATCAGTGGGACAGGCAACCAAGAGACCCAGTACTTC,CAISGTGNQETQYF
few,TRBV28,TRBJ2-7,TRBD1,TGTGCCAGCAGGGGACAGATCTACGAGCAGTACTTC,CASRGQIYEQYF
few,TRBV5-6,TRBJ1-1,TRBD1,TGTGCCAGCAGCTGGGACAGGGTCTACACTGAAGCTTTCTTT,CASSWDRVYTEAFF
few,TRBV9,TRBJ1-1,-,TGTGCCAGCAGCGTAGTCGGGGGCCAGAACACTGAAGCTTTCTTT,CASSVVGGQNTEAFF
-,TRBV28,TRBJ2-5,TRBD2,TGTGCCAGCAGTTTTCTTGTGGGGCGAGGCGGGAGAGGGAGGGAGACCCAGTACTTC,CASSFLVGRGGRGRETQYF
many,TRBV7-9,TRBJ2-1,TRBD1,TGTGCCAGCAGCTTGGGGACAGTCGGTCGTGATGAGCAGTTCTTC,CASSLGTVGRDEQFF
few,TRBV5-1,TRBJ2-4,-,TGCGCCAGCAGCTTGGGACTACTTTCGAGCATTCAGTACTTC,CASSLGLLSSIQYF
-,TRBV30,TRBJ2-3,-,TGTGCCTGGAGTGCGTTAGCCCGGGATACGCAGTATTTT,CAWSALARDTQYF
-,TRBV2,TRBJ1-2,-,TGTGCCAGCAGTGCGACCGGGACACCCTACTATGGCTACACCTTC,CASSATGTPYYGYTF
-,TRBV29-1,TRBJ2-1,-,TGCAGCGTTGAATATGGGCGGAGAGGGGTCAATGAGCAGTTCTTC,CSVEYGRRGVNEQFF